One T cell receptor beta chain is described in this entry. Its antigen is undetermined. This entry is derived from a study of identical twins. Per the germline V gene, CDR1 is SQVTM and CDR2 is ANQGSEA. Trimming pared 3 bases from V and 8 bases from J, leaving 16 bases between. CDR3 size: 13 residues. General study points: Without tracking the same donors, conclusions rested on cross-sectional statistical analysis.

TCRdb reprocessed the 5' RACE reads via MiXCR and lists one record per CDR3 protein. The sample lists some 1,600,000 distinct CDR3 sequences, about 32% occurring once. V and J are TRBV29-1 and TRBJ2-5; tentatively, D is TRBD2 (5 bases). The sequence came from a newborn girl in good health. The sample comprised cord blood. The CDR3 region is CSVDRGTPATQYF. DNA for the CDR3: TGCAGCGTTGATCGGGGAACCCCAGCCACCCAGTACTTC.